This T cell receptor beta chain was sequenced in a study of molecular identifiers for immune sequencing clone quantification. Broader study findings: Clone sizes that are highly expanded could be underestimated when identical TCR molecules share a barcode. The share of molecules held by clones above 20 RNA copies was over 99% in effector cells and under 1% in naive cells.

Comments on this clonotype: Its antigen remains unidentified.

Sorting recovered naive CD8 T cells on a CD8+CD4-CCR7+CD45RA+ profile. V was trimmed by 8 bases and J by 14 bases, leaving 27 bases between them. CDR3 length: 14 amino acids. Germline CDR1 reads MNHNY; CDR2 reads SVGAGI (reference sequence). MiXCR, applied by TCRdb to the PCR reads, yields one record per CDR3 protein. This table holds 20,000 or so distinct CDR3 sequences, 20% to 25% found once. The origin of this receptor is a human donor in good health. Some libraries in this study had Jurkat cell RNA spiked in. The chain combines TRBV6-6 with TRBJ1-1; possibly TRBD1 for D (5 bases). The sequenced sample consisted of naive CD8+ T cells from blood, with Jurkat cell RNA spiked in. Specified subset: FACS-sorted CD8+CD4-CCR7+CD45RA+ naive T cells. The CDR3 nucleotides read TGTGCCAGCGGTGTGCCGGGGGTGGGCACAGAAGTCTTCTTT. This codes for CASGVPGVGTEVFF.